The rows below give T cell receptor beta chains drawn from one sample of a study of shared clonotypes between healthy human individuals. Data came from immunoSEQ multiplex PCR; TCRdb stores just in-frame clones and leaves some out. Of 650,000 to 800,000 clones listed, over 60% are singletons. The sequenced sample was memory CD4+ T cells sorted from blood. The origin of the receptors is a woman aged 30 to 39 in good health. CDR3s include the opening cysteine and the closing phenylalanine or tryptophan. D genes are given only for firm matches. For some rows the clone size is stated as once, few or many, or as a class when expanded; others skip it.

d_call	clone_size	v_call	j_call	cdr3_aa	cdr3_nt
NA	few	TRBV19	TRBJ1-4	CASKMWTNEKLFF	TGTGCCAGTAAGATGTGGACTAATGAAAAACTGTTTTTT
NA	NA	TRBV2	TRBJ1-4	CASSEEEGEKLFF	TGTGCCAGCAGTGAAGAGGAGGGTGAAAAACTGTTTTTT
TRBD2	NA	TRBV2	TRBJ2-2	CASSGLAGGVNTGELFF	TGTGCCAGCAGTGGGTTAGCGGGAGGGGTGAACACCGGGGAGCTGTTTTTT
TRBD1	once	TRBV12-5	TRBJ1-5	CASASGQGNQPQHF	TGTGCTAGTGCCTCGGGACAGGGGAATCAGCCCCAGCATTTT
TRBD1	NA	TRBV7-6	TRBJ2-5	CASSTGASRETQYF	TGTGCCAGCAGCACAGGGGCGAGCAGAGAGACCCAGTACTTC
TRBD1	NA	TRBV7-9	TRBJ1-1	CASSLRDRGNTEAFF	TGTGCCAGCAGCTTAAGGGACAGGGGGAACACTGAAGCTTTCTTT
TRBD2	NA	TRBV5-8	TRBJ2-5	CASSLVGSGRPGETQYF	TGTGCCAGCAGCTTGGTTGGTAGCGGGAGACCGGGGGAGACCCAGTACTTC
TRBD2	many	TRBV5-1	TRBJ2-1	CASGLAGSYNEQFF	TGCGCCAGCGGACTAGCGGGCAGCTACAATGAGCAGTTCTTC
TRBD2	NA	TRBV27	TRBJ2-7	CASSRRGGYEQYF	TGTGCCAGCAGTCGCCGCGGGGGCTACGAGCAGTACTTC
NA	NA	TRBV30	TRBJ2-5	CAWIPGFGETQYF	TGTGCCTGGATCCCCGGTTTCGGAGAGACCCAGTACTTC
NA	many	TRBV15	TRBJ2-5	CATSRNRLLGETQYF	TGTGCCACCAGCAGAAACAGGTTATTAGGAGAGACCCAGTACTTC
TRBD1	NA	TRBV27	TRBJ1-2	CASSTQGEWSYGYTF	TGTGCCAGCAGTACACAGGGGGAGTGGTCCTATGGCTACACCTTC
TRBD1	NA	TRBV19	TRBJ1-2	CASSAKTGRDGYTF	TGTGCCAGTAGTGCAAAGACAGGGCGGGATGGCTACACCTTC
NA	NA	TRBV19	TRBJ2-2	CASVIGTGELFF	TGTGCCAGTGTCATCGGCACCGGGGAGCTGTTTTTT
NA	NA	TRBV4-1	TRBJ1-1	CASSQGGNREAFF	TGCGCCAGCAGCCAAGGCGGTAACAGAGAAGCTTTCTTT
NA	NA	TRBV19	TRBJ1-5	CASSIERGNQPQHF	TGTGCCAGTAGTATCGAGCGGGGCAATCAGCCCCAGCATTTT
TRBD1	NA	TRBV15	TRBJ1-5	CATSRGGTAQPQHF	TGTGCCACCAGCAGAGGGGGGACAGCCCAGCCCCAGCATTTT
NA	NA	TRBV9	TRBJ2-3	CASSVGALHSSTDTQYF	TGTGCCAGCAGCGTAGGAGCGTTACACTCTAGCACAGATACGCAGTATTTT
NA	NA	TRBV30	TRBJ1-1	CAYVDTGNTEAFF	TGTGCCTACGTCGACACCGGGAACACTGAAGCTTTCTTT
NA	NA	TRBV6-1	TRBJ2-5	CASSESRYQETQYF	TGTGCCAGCAGTGAATCTAGGTACCAAGAGACCCAGTACTTC
NA	NA	TRBV11-3	TRBJ2-7	CASSFNTGPSYEQYF	TGTGCCAGCAGCTTCAATACTGGACCAAGCTACGAGCAGTACTTC
NA	NA	TRBV19	TRBJ1-2	CASTPGAHLGYTF	TGTGCCAGTACCCCGGGGGCTCACTTGGGCTACACCTTC
NA	NA	TRBV14	TRBJ2-3	CASSWGAGSQDTQYF	TGTGCCAGCAGCTGGGGCGCGGGATCTCAGGATACGCAGTATTTT
NA	few	TRBV30	TRBJ1-3	CAWSWGGGNTIYF	TGTGCCTGGAGTTGGGGGGGCGGAAACACCATATATTTT
NA	few	TRBV4-2	TRBJ2-1	CASSQAKNSYNEQFF	TGTGCCAGCAGCCAAGCCAAGAATTCCTACAATGAGCAGTTCTTC
TRBD2	many	TRBV7-3	TRBJ2-1	CASSCAGVAGVYNEQFF	TGTGCCAGCAGCTGTGCCGGGGTAGCGGGAGTATACAATGAGCAGTTCTTC
NA	once	TRBV5-1	TRBJ2-3	CASSRNSMGELLTDTQYF	TGCGCCAGCAGCCGCAATAGTATGGGGGAGCTTCTCACAGATACGCAGTATTTT
NA	NA	TRBV7-9	TRBJ2-1	CASSLVRGTNEQFF	TGTGCCAGCAGCTTAGTTAGGGGTACCAATGAGCAGTTCTTC
NA	NA	TRBV5-1	TRBJ2-2	CASSLSGNTGELFF	TGCGCCAGCAGCTTGTCGGGGAACACCGGGGAGCTGTTTTTT
NA	once	TRBV5-1	TRBJ2-1	CASSLVPGSSYNEQFF	TGCGCCAGCAGCTTGGTTCCGGGAAGCTCCTACAATGAGCAGTTCTTC
TRBD2	NA	TRBV29-1	TRBJ2-1	CSGTRSSYNEQFF	TGCAGCGGGACTAGGAGCTCCTACAATGAGCAGTTCTTC
TRBD1	NA	TRBV29-1	TRBJ2-1	CSVDAYYWTGSSYNEQFF	TGCAGCGTTGACGCTTACTATTGGACAGGGAGCTCCTACAATGAGCAGTTCTTC
NA	many	TRBV19	TRBJ2-1	CASSMEQGAGSYNEQFF	TGTGCCAGTAGTATGGAACAGGGAGCGGGCTCCTACAATGAGCAGTTCTTC
NA	NA	TRBV2	TRBJ1-1	CASSVGPAFF	TGTGCCAGCAGTGTGGGTCCAGCTTTCTTT
NA	NA	TRBV15	TRBJ1-5	CATSRGARVVWNQPQHF	TGTGCCACCAGCAGAGGGGCCAGGGTAGTCTGGAATCAGCCCCAGCATTTT
NA	NA	TRBV20-1	TRBJ1-2	CSPNYGYTF	TGCAGTCCTAACTATGGCTACACCTTC
NA	NA	TRBV6-1	TRBJ2-4	CASSEQGGEDYIQYF	TGTGCCAGCAGTGAACAGGGGGGTGAGGACTACATTCAGTACTTC
TRBD1	NA	TRBV30	TRBJ1-5	CAWSTTGFQPQHF	TGTGCCTGGAGTACGACAGGGTTTCAGCCCCAGCATTTT
TRBD2	NA	TRBV30	TRBJ2-1	CAFLGGLAGLRSYNEQFF	TGTGCCTTCTTAGGGGGACTAGCGGGATTGAGGTCCTACAATGAGCAGTTCTTC
NA	NA	TRBV5-1	TRBJ2-3	CASSPAQDTQYF	TGCGCCAGCAGTCCCGCCCAGGATACGCAGTATTTT
TRBD1	NA	TRBV13	TRBJ1-5	CASSQGQGRGAGTQHF	TGTGCCAGCAGCCAAGGACAGGGAAGGGGGGCAGGGACCCAGCATTTT
TRBD2	NA	TRBV5-1	TRBJ2-3	CASSTSGRASPDTQYF	TGCGCCAGCAGCACTAGCGGGAGGGCCAGCCCAGATACGCAGTATTTT
NA	NA	TRBV18	TRBJ1-5	CASSPRPPGVGVSNQPQHF	TGTGCCAGCTCACCGCGCCCGCCAGGGGTGGGGGTCAGCAATCAGCCCCAGCATTTT
TRBD1	NA	TRBV10-3	TRBJ2-5	CAISGGFGTGQEETQYF	TGTGCCATCAGTGGAGGGTTCGGGACAGGGCAGGAAGAGACCCAGTACTTC
NA	NA	TRBV27	TRBJ2-7	CASSFEDRPLEQYF	TGTGCCAGCAGTTTTGAGGATAGACCCTTGGAGCAGTACTTC
TRBD2	many	TRBV6-4	TRBJ2-3	CASSGTGGPLDTQYF	TGTGCCAGCAGTGGGACGGGAGGGCCTCTAGATACGCAGTATTTT
NA	NA	TRBV5-4	TRBJ1-2	CASSLAADNYGYTF	TGTGCCAGCAGCTTGGCCGCAGACAACTATGGCTACACCTTC
NA	few	TRBV5-1	TRBJ2-6	CASSLPGANVLTF	TGCGCCAGCAGCTTGCCAGGTGCTAACGTCCTGACTTTC
TRBD1	few	TRBV25-1	TRBJ2-7	CASSEYRDRGEQYF	TGTGCCAGCAGTGAATACCGCGACAGGGGCGAGCAGTACTTC
NA	NA	TRBV27	TRBJ1-3	CASSLRDGNTIYF	TGTGCCAGCAGTTTGAGGGATGGAAACACCATATATTTT
NA	once	TRBV28	TRBJ1-2	CASSLSSTVRGYTF	TGTGCCAGCAGTTTATCCTCGACGGTGCGCGGCTACACCTTC
NA	once	TRBV1	TRBJ1-2	CTSSQEGMGVSSNYGYTF	TGCACCAGCAGCCAAGAGGGGATGGGTGTTTCGTCTAACTATGGCTACACCTTC
NA	many	TRBV9	TRBJ2-3	CASSANWLALDTQYF	TGTGCCAGCAGCGCGAATTGGCTAGCTCTTGATACGCAGTATTTT
NA	NA	TRBV5-1	TRBJ2-7	CASSPGGSGAPYEQYF	TGCGCCAGCAGCCCGGGCGGTAGCGGAGCCCCCTACGAGCAGTACTTC
TRBD1	NA	TRBV6-1	TRBJ1-5	CASSGRGTEGNQPQHF	TGTGCCAGCAGTGGCCGGGGGACAGAGGGCAATCAGCCCCAGCATTTT